This passage covers 19 T cell receptor beta chains from one sample sequenced in a study of naive and memory T cell subsets. An equimolar mix of two oligonucleotides served as the beta constant-region primer for TRBC1 and TRBC2. Four rounds of PCR amplified the ligated cDNA using nested alpha and beta constant-region primers plus SP2. TCRdb re-analysed the UMI-ligation and nested PCR reads in MiXCR, keeping a single row per CDR3 protein. The sample records 8,800 or so distinct CDR3 sequences, roughly 29% being singletons. Sequenced input: CD8+ TEMRA cells from blood. Subset denoted: effector memory re-expressing CD45RA, CD45RA+ CD27-. The source of these receptors is a human donor in good health.

V gene TRBV11-1 combines with J gene TRBJ1-1, with 9 bases fitting TRBD1. J gave up 7 bases and V 1 base, and 4 bases lay outside the gene matches. CDR1 and CDR2 (germline): SGHAT, FQDESV (reference sequence). The CDR3 loop spans 14 amino acids. This CDR3 is CASSLEGTGFEAFF. In DNA, the CDR3 is TGTGCCAGCAGCTTAGAGGGGACAGGGTTTGAAGCTTTCTTT.

This clonotype showed up just a few times. The V call is TRBV5-5, the J call TRBJ1-2; TRBD1 might be the D (5 bases). The CDR3 contains 16 residues. The V gene lost 4 bases and the J gene lost 4 bases, with 20 bases spanning the gap. Germline CDR1 is SGHKS and CDR2 is YYEKEE (reference sequence). The CDR3 DNA sequence: TGTGCCAGCAGCCCCGGCAGCGTGGGGGTTATCTATGGCTACACCTTC. It specifies CASSPGSVGVIYGYTF. Full variable domain (missing parts from reference TRBV5-5 and TRBJ1-2): DAGVTQSPTHLIKTRGQQVTLRCSPISGHKSVSWYQQVLGQGPQFIFQYYEKEERGRGNFPDRFSARQFPNYSSELNVNALLLGDSALYLCASSPGSVGVIYGYTFGSGTRLTVV.

This chain links TRBV20-1 with TRBJ2-7; a weak D match, TRBD2 (5 bases). This CDR3 region has 13 residues. Germline CDR1 DFQATT, CDR2 SNEGSKA (reference sequence). The ends were cut back, 2 bases at V and 3 bases at J, with 11 bases in the middle. This CDR3 is CSARPAASYEQYF. The CDR3 DNA sequence: TGCAGTGCTAGACCAGCGGCAAGCTACGAGCAGTACTTC.

This clonotype ranks as medium-sized. The chain employs TRBV5-6 and TRBJ2-2; 8 bases fit TRBD2. CDR1 SGHDT and CDR2 YYEEEE come from the germline V gene. Trimming removed 3 bases from V and 6 bases from J; junction bases left unmatched: 7. The CDR3 has 15 amino acids. The CDR3 DNA reads TGTGCCAGCAGCTACCCGGGACTAGAAGCCGGGGAGCTGTTTTTT. Translated: CASSYPGLEAGELFF.

The rearrangement links TRBV12-3 or TRBV12-4 to TRBJ2-3; tentative D call: TRBD1 (6 bases). CDR3 length: 15 amino acids. V gave up 6 bases and J gave up 2 bases, with 15 bases separating them. The CDR3: CASSLTGTITDTQYF. As DNA, the CDR3 is TGTGCCAGCAGCCTAACCGGGACAATCACAGATACGCAGTATTTT.

This clonotype has ten or more counts. A much bigger clone sits one base away, suggesting this may be a read error. The chain uses TRBV20-1 and TRBJ2-7, with D possibly being TRBD2 (6 bases). Germline lookup yields CDR1 DFQATT and CDR2 SNEGSKA (reference sequence). The CDR3 runs to 13 residues. The V end lost 4 bases, the J end lost 3 bases, and 13 bases lay between the germline ends. CDR3 loop: CSATGRAGYEQYF. The CDR3 DNA reads TGCAGTGCTACAGGACGAGCGGGCTACGAGCAGTACTTC.

The V gene is TRBV27, the J gene TRBJ2-7, with D possibly matching TRBD1 (6 bases). Germline V lookup: CDR1 MNHEY, CDR2 SMNVEV (reference sequence). V was clipped by 8 bases and J by 1 base, with 9 bases between them. The CDR3 extends over 12 amino acids. The CDR3 DNA reads as TGTGCCAGCCAGGGGTATTCCTACGAGCAGTACTTC. This encodes CASQGYSYEQYF.

This clonotype qualifies as hyperexpanded. The V gene is TRBV4-3, the J gene TRBJ2-1; 8 bases match TRBD1. CDR1 is LGHNA, CDR2 YSLEER, per germline. V lost 0 bases, J lost 4 bases, and 11 bases stayed unmatched. The CDR3 runs 18 residues. The DNA for the CDR3 is TGCGCCAGCAGCCAAGATATTTGGCTGGACAGGGAGTACAATGAGCAGTTCTTC. Its translation is CASSQDIWLDREYNEQFF.

This clonotype was observed a handful of times. The J gene is TRBJ2-3, the V gene TRBV20-1, with TRBD2 identical over 8 bases. The ends lost 5 bases at V and 1 base at J; junction bases unmatched: 20. The length of the CDR3 is 19 residues. The germline V gene encodes CDR1 DFQATT and CDR2 SNEGSKA (reference sequence). CDR3 sequence: CSAEAYKRIAGTGTDTQYF. CDR3 nucleotide sequence: TGCAGTGCTGAGGCCTATAAACGGATAGCGGGGACTGGCACAGATACGCAGTATTTT.

The V call is TRBV6-6, the J call TRBJ1-1; a possible D gene is TRBD1 (5 bases). Trimming cost V 2 bases and J 1 base, with 11 bases left between them. The germline gives CDR1 MNHNY, CDR2 SVGAGI (reference sequence). The length of the CDR3 is 15 residues. In DNA form, the CDR3 reads TGTGCCAGCAGTTACCCCTCCGACAGGAACACTGAAGCTTTCTTT. Residues: CASSYPSDRNTEAFF.

The chain is built from TRBV18 and TRBJ1-1; 8 bases are a match to TRBD1. CDR1 is KGHSH and CDR2 is LQKENI in the germline V gene. V lost 0 bases to trimming and J lost 2 bases; unmatched junction nucleotides: 2. The CDR3 runs to 15 residues. The CDR3 is CASSPPSGGNTEAFF. The CDR3 DNA is TGTGCCAGCTCACCACCCTCAGGGGGCAACACTGAAGCTTTCTTT.

The V call is TRBV4-3, the J call TRBJ2-2; D is uncertain. V was trimmed by 3 bases and J by 1 base, leaving 9 bases between them. CDR1 and CDR2 (germline): LGHNA, YSLEER. The CDR3 is 15 amino acids. In DNA, the CDR3 is TGCGCCAGCAGCCAGATAGAACAGAACACCGGGGAGCTGTTTTTT. It translates to CASSQIEQNTGELFF.

The table lists this clonotype with many counts. The V call is TRBV4-3, the J call TRBJ1-6; D is unresolved. V was pared by 2 bases and J by 4 bases, with 9 bases between. The V gene's germline CDR1 is LGHNA and CDR2 YSLEER. The CDR3 is 15 residues long. Here the CDR3 reads CASSQTGDYNSPLHF. CDR3 DNA sequence: TGCGCCAGCAGCCAAACGGGTGATTATAATTCACCCCTCCACTTT.

This clonotype came up many times. The chain couples TRBV20-1 to TRBJ2-1; a possible D gene is TRBD2 (6 bases). The germline V gene encodes CDR1 DFQATT and CDR2 SNEGSKA (reference sequence). V was shortened by 6 bases and J by 10 bases, with 22 bases between the two germline ends. This CDR3 region has 14 residues. CDR3 in amino acids: CSAPPHPGRGEQFF. As DNA, the CDR3 is TGCAGTGCCCCCCCGCATCCCGGGAGAGGGGAGCAGTTCTTC.

This clonotype occurred a few times. The chain recombines TRBV12-3 or TRBV12-4 with TRBJ1-1, with D perhaps TRBD1 (5 bases). The CDR3 length is 13 residues. V shed 6 bases and J shed 5 bases, with 13 bases lying between them. This CDR3 reads CASSQGRRTEAFF. The CDR3 region has the DNA TGTGCCAGCAGCCAGGGTCGGCGGACTGAAGCTTTCTTT.

This clonotype has more than one count but fewer than ten. The rearrangement uses TRBV19 and TRBJ1-5; D perhaps matches TRBD1 (5 bases). The CDR3 runs 15 residues. The V end was cut by 1 base, the J end by 6 bases, with 13 bases between. The V gene's germline CDR1 is LNHDA and CDR2 SQIVND (reference sequence). The CDR3: CASSIGRGSAQPQHF. Here the CDR3 DNA reads TGTGCCAGTAGTATAGGGAGGGGATCGGCTCAGCCCCAGCATTTT.

CDR3 nucleotides: TGTGCCAGCAGCCGGCCACTAGCGGAGGCCTACGAGCAGTACTTC. This codes for CASSRPLAEAYEQYF. The chain is built from TRBV7-9 and TRBJ2-7, with 8 bases that match TRBD2. This CDR3 region has 15 residues. CDR1 is SEHNR and CDR2 is FQNEAQ in the germline V gene (reference sequence). V shed 5 bases and J 2 bases; nucleotides not matched to a gene: 8.

The CDR3 coding sequence is TGTGCCAGCAGCCCCCCCGGGGCCCCGTACGAGCAGTACTTC. This encodes CASSPPGAPYEQYF. V is TRBV28 and J is TRBJ2-7; either TRBD1 or TRBD2 may supply D (5 bases each). Germline V gene data show CDR1 as MDHEN and CDR2 as SYDVKM. The germline V and J ends were trimmed by 6 bases and 4 bases, with 16 bases remaining between them. This CDR3 has 14 residues.

This clonotype was seen a handful of times. The chain employs TRBV5-1 and TRBJ2-3; tentative D call: TRBD1 (6 bases). This CDR3 has 15 amino acids. CDR1 and CDR2 (germline): SGHRS, YFSETQ. V shed 1 base and J shed 1 base, with 10 bases lying between them. Written as DNA, the CDR3 is TGCGCCAGCAGCTTGAGGGGGTTCCGCACAGATACGCAGTATTTT. It is translated as CASSLRGFRTDTQYF.